Detailed here is one T cell receptor (beta chain). The antigen is undetermined. The sample originates from a study of cytomegalovirus exposure and HLA in healthy donors. Study-wide points: Relative to equally common others, HLA-associated TCR beta chains showed greater clonal expansion in a later analysis.

CDR3 size: 13 residues. V was pared by 6 bases and J by 5 bases, with 3 bases of the junction left unmatched. CDR1 and CDR2 (germline): PRHDT, FYEKMQ (reference sequence). Vbeta (60) and Jbeta (13) primers were used in the PCR. In the authors' methods: A follow-up analysis tallied tens of millions of unique TCR beta chains, roughly 11 million shared. Profiling relied on immunoSEQ multiplex PCR, and the TCRdb table lists in-frame clones only, not all of them. D and trimming were read from the DNA, whereas the V and J calls and clone size are those reported in that table. The sample yields about 130,000 clones, about 84% seen once.

Sequenced input: PBMCs. The chain is built from TRBV13 and TRBJ2-5, with 10 bases that match TRBD2. The clonotype was recovered from a man aged 40-49 years in good health and CMV-seronegative. DNA of the CDR3: TGTGCCAGCAGACTAGCGGGGAATGAGACCCAGTACTTC. The encoded protein is CASRLAGNETQYF.